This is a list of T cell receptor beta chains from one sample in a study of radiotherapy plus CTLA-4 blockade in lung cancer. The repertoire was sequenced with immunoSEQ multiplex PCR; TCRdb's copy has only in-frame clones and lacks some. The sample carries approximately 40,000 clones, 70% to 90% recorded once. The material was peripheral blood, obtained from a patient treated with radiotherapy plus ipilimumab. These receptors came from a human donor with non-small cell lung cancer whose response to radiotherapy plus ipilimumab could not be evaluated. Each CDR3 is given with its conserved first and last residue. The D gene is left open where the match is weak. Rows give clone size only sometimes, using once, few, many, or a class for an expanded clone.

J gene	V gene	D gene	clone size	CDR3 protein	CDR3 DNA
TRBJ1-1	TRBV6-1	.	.	CASRVSRGAFF	TGTGCCAGCCGGGTGTCCCGGGGAGCTTTCTTT
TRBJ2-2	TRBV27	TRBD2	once	CASSLWSGGAHTGELFF	TGTGCCAGCAGTCTGTGGAGCGGGGGGGCTCACACCGGGGAGCTGTTTTTT
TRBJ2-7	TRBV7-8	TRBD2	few	CASSASASGGTYEQYF	TGTGCCAGCAGCGCCTCCGCTAGCGGGGGGACCTACGAGCAGTACTTC
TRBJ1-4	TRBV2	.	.	CASTSQGVNEKLFF	TGTGCCAGCACGTCGCAGGGCGTTAATGAAAAACTGTTTTTT
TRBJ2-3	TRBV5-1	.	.	CASTQGGEFADTQYF	TGCGCCAGCACCCAAGGGGGGGAGTTCGCAGATACGCAGTATTTT
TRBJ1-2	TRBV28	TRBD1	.	CASTRPGQGARSNYGYTF	TGTGCCAGCACCCGCCCGGGACAGGGGGCGAGGAGTAACTATGGCTACACCTTC
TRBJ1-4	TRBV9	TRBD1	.	CASSAHRGPNEKLFF	TGTGCCAGCAGCGCCCACAGGGGACCTAATGAAAAACTGTTTTTT
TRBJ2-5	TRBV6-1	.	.	CASSSDLERPQYF	TGTGCCAGCAGTTCAGACTTGGAACGCCCCCAGTACTTC
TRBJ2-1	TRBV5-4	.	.	CASSSPGGRGFNEQFF	TGTGCCAGCAGCTCCCCCGGGGGGAGGGGGTTCAATGAGCAGTTCTTC
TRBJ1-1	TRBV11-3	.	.	CASSRGTNTEAFF	TGTGCCAGCAGCCGGGGAACGAACACTGAAGCTTTCTTT
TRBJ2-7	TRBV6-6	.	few	CASREGRENEQYF	TGTGCCAGCAGGGAGGGAAGAGAAAACGAGCAGTACTTC
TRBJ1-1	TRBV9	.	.	CASSVSGTEAFF	TGTGCCAGCAGCGTGTCAGGGACTGAAGCTTTCTTT
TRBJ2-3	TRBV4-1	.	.	CASSQILDTQYF	TGCGCCAGCAGCCAAATCTTAGATACGCAGTATTTT
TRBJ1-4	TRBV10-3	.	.	CAISEAPGATNEKLFF	TGTGCCATCAGTGAGGCCCCAGGGGCAACTAATGAAAAACTGTTTTTT
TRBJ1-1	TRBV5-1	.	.	CASSLLGEGDLNTEAFF	TGCGCCAGCAGCTTATTGGGGGAGGGGGATTTGAACACTGAAGCTTTCTTT
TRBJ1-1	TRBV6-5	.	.	CASSYGTGTEAFF	TGTGCCAGCAGTTACGGCACAGGGACTGAAGCTTTCTTT